Listed here is a single T cell receptor beta chain. What this receptor recognizes is not known. Nothing much larger sits one base from this clone, and base qualities are not available. This sample was included in a study of T-cell memory formation after mild COVID-19 (dated by TCRdb to the early 2020s). About the full investigation: Most TCR sequence clusters were specific to one of the two donors. In a couple of donors, T-cell clones that expanded and contracted after mild COVID-19 were followed by sequencing TCRalpha and TCRbeta repertoires longitudinally. The cohort was made up of two young adult volunteers, one female and one male, who were previously healthy.

Ficoll-Paque density gradient centrifugation was used to isolate PBMCs. Points the paper makes about the study in general: Contracting CD4+ clones were found mainly in CM and EM memory subsets, while CD8+ clones were enriched in EMRA. Clones that contracted from day 15 to 85 showed balanced CD4/CD8 phenotypes, whereas a second wave of clones that expanded from day 15 to 37 leaned towards CD4+. Only a couple of mild cases were covered by the study, and larger cohorts that include severe cases with pre-infection samples were considered necessary. The second-wave clones that peaked on day 37 were not confirmed to be SARS-CoV-2 specific. Some responding clones were detected in pre-infection memory, which suggested that pre-existing cross-reactive memory T cells had joined the SARS-CoV-2 response.

The instrument was an Illumina NovaSeq 6000. Using 5'RACE with constant-segment primers, TCRalpha and TCRbeta cDNA libraries were constructed, with sample barcodes and unique molecular identifiers added in the process. Trizol reagent was used to extract RNA from every sample. Library amplification was performed in two PCR steps, and a second sample barcode and Illumina TruSeq adapters were introduced in the second step. Sequencing of the libraries was done on an Illumina NovaSeq, producing 2 x 150 bp paired-end reads. In the source study's methods: Reads were demultiplexed and collapsed into UMI-guided consensus sequences with migec v1.2.7. Using mixcr v2.1.11, UMI consensuses were aligned to TRA and TRB V and J templates and then assembled into clonotypes. Expanded or contracted clonotypes were those called significant by both edgeR and NoisET, with noise models trained on biological replicates. For edgeR calls, a false discovery rate-adjusted p below 0.01 and a log2 fold-change threshold of 1 were applied. PCA with hierarchical clustering of max-normalized trajectories of the 1000 most abundant clonotypes was used as exploratory dynamics analysis. Separately sequenced CD4+ and CD8+ repertoires were used to assign the CD4 or CD8 phenotype of responding clones. TCRdb reprocessing: public reads trimmed at Q25 with fastp, clones called with MiXCR, in-frame beta chains kept. Rows are unified per CDR3 protein, each entry keeping the most common DNA and genes. None of the V and J calls come from the authors' own analysis; TCRdb made them. The sample data list around 260,000 distinct CDR3 sequences, and roughly 15% of these were observed just once. Together, the top ten hold roughly 22% of the sample.

Source material: PBMCs or a T cell subset sorted from them (not recorded which). This sequence was found in a man younger than 30 who had mild COVID-19 (a few samples of this study predate the infection). The sample titles of this study are shuffled in the database, so cell type and time point are left out; the donor was told from shared clones.

The encoded CDR3 is CASSPTGRKNTEAFF. The DNA sequence is as follows: TGTGCCAGCAGCCCCACGGGACGGAAGAACACTGAAGCTTTCTTT. In this chain, TRBV7-6 is recombined with TRBJ1-1; TRBD1 is perhaps the D gene, given 5 matching bases. Counted from cysteine to phenylalanine, this CDR3 has 15 amino acids. Of all the DNA, just the CDR3 is kept, 45 bases in frame from base 1. V loses 5 bases of germline sequence and J loses 1 base, and the interval between the two ends is 14 bases. Sequences SGHVS (CDR1) and FNYEAQ (CDR2) are obtained from the germline V gene. With all but the CDR3 taken from the reference TRBV7-6 and TRBJ1-1 genes, the full variable domain is: GAGVSQSPRYKVTKRGQDVALRCDPISGHVSLYWYRQALGQGPEFLTYFNYEAQQDKSGLPNDRFSAERPEGSISTLTIQRTEQRDSAMYRCASSPTGRKNTEAFFGQGTRLTVV.